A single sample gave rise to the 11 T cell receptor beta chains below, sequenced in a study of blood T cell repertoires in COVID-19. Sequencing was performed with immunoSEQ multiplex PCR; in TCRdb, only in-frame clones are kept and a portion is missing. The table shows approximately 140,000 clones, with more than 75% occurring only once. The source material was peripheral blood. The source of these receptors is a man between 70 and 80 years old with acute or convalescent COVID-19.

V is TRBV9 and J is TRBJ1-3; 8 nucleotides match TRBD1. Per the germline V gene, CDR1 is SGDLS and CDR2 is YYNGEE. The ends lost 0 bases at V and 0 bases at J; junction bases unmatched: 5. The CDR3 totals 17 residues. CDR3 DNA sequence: TGTGCCAGCAGCGTAGAGCCTGGACAGGGCTCTGGAAACACCATATATTTT. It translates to CASSVEPGQGSGNTIYF.

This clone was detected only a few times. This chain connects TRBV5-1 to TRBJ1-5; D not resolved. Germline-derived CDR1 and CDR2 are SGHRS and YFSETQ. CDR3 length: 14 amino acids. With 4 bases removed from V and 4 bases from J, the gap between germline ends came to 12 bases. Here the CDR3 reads CASSQDGKNQPQHF. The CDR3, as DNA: TGCGCCAGCAGCCAGGACGGGAAGAATCAGCCCCAGCATTTT.

This chain's CDR3 is CASSRTEDYGYTF. The DNA for the CDR3 is TGTGCCAGCTCACGAACCGAGGACTATGGCTACACCTTC. The J gene is TRBJ1-2, the V gene TRBV18; the D is unclear. V lost 4 bases to trimming and J lost 3 bases, with 9 bases between them. The germline V gene encodes CDR1 KGHSH and CDR2 LQKENI. This CDR3 has 13 amino acids.

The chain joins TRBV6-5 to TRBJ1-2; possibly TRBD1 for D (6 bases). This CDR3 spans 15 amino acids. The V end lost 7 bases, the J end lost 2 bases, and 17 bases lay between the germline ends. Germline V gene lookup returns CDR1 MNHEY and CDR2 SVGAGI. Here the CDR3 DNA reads TGTGCCAGCACCCCCCGGACAGCGCTAAACTATGGCTACACCTTC. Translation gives CASTPRTALNYGYTF.

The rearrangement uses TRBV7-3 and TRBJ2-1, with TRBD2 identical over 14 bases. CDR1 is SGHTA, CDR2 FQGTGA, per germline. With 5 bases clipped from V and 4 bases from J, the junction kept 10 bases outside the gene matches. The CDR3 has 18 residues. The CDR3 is CASSAGTSGSRRYNEQFF. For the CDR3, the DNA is TGTGCCAGCAGCGCCGGGACTAGCGGGAGTCGGAGGTACAATGAGCAGTTCTTC.

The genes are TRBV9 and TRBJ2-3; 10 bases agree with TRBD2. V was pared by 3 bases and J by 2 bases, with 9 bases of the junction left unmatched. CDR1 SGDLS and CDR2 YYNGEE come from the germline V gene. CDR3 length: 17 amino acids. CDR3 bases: TGTGCCAGCAGCGCCCTGTGGAGCGGGGGGGACACAGATACGCAGTATTTT. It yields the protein CASSALWSGGDTDTQYF.

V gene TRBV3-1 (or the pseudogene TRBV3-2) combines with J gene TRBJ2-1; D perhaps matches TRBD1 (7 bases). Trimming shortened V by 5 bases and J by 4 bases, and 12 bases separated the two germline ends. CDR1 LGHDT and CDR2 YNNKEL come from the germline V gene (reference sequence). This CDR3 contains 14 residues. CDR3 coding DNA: TGTGCCAGCAGCGCGGGACAGATTTACAATGAGCAGTTCTTC. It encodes CASSAGQIYNEQFF.

DNA of the CDR3: TGCGCCAGCAGCCCGGTGGCAGATTCTGCGGGTTCACCCCTCCACTTT. Protein sequence: CASSPVADSAGSPLHF. The rearrangement joins TRBV5-1 to TRBJ1-6; no firm D call. Trimming removed 4 bases at V and 9 bases at J, with 20 bases between. Looked up from germline, CDR1 is SGHRS and CDR2 is YFSETQ. The CDR3 covers 16 residues.

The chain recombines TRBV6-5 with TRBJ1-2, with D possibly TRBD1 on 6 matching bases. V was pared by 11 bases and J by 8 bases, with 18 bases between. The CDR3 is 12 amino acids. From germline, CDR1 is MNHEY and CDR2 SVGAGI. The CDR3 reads CAVPGGAGGYTF. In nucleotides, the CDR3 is TGTGCCGTTCCCGGGGGGGCGGGAGGCTACACCTTC.

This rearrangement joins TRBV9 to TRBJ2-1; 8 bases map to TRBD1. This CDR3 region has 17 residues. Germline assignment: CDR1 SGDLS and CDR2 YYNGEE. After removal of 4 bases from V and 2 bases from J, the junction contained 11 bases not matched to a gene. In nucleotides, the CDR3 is TGTGCCAGCAGCAAACGGGCCGGGACAGGTACCTACAATGAGCAGTTCTTC. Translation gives CASSKRAGTGTYNEQFF. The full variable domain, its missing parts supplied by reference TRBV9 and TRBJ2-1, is DSGVTQTPKHLITATGQRVTLRCSPRSGDLSVYWYQQSLDQGLQFLIQYYNGEERAKGNILERFSAQQFPDLHSELNLSSLELGDSALYFCASSKRAGTGTYNEQFFGPGTRLTVL.

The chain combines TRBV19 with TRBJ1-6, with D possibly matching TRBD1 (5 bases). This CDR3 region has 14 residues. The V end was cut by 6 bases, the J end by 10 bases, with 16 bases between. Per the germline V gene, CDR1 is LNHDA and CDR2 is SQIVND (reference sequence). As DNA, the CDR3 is TGTGCCAGTAGATTTGGGACTGAAACCTCACCCCTCCACTTT. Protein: CASRFGTETSPLHF. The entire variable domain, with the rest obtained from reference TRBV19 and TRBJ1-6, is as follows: DGGITQSPKYLFRKEGQNVTLSCEQNLNHDAMYWYRQDPGQGLRLIYYSQIVNDFQKGDIAEGYSVSREKKESFPLTVTSAQKNPTAFYLCASRFGTETSPLHFGNGTRLTVT.